The 21 T cell receptor beta chains below were found in one sample sequenced in a study of neoadjuvant anti-PD-1 for oral cavity cancer. Sample time point: after neoadjuvant nivolumab, at surgical resection. Some clones are missing from TCRdb's copy, which holds only in-frame ones; the method was immunoSEQ multiplex PCR. The sample includes some 10,000 clones, 50% to 70% of them seen just once. This specimen consisted of tumor tissue, obtained after nivolumab (anti-PD-1) treatment. The receptors stem from a person aged 35-79 years with oral cavity squamous cell carcinoma.

This chain uses TRBV28 with TRBJ1-5; D gene uncertain. The CDR3 totals 12 residues. The V and J ends lost 5 bases and 1 base respectively, with 3 bases between them. Germline V CDR1 and CDR2: MDHEN, SYDVKM. The CDR3 DNA reads as TGTGCCAGCAGTGAAAGCAATCAGCCCCAGCATTTT. Its translation: CASSESNQPQHF. Full variable domain (missing parts from reference TRBV28 and TRBJ1-5): DVKVTQSSRYLVKRTGEKVFLECVQDMDHENMFWYRQDPGLGLRLIYFSYDVKMKEKGDIPEGYSVSREKKERFSLILESASTNQTSMYLCASSESNQPQHFGDGTRLSIL.

This clone ranks as medium-sized. The chain joins TRBV7-9 to TRBJ2-2; 7 bases map to TRBD1. Germline CDR1 is SEHNR and CDR2 is FQNEAQ (reference sequence). The CDR3 is 16 residues long. With V trimmed by 4 bases and J by 6 bases, 11 bases remained unmatched. For the CDR3, the DNA is TGTGCCAGCAGCTCCCAGGGCAGGGGGTACGCCGGGGAGCTGTTTTTT. Its translation is CASSSQGRGYAGELFF.

The chain is built from TRBV6-1 and TRBJ2-2, with TRBD2 as a possible D gene (5 bases). Germline lookup yields CDR1 MNHNS and CDR2 SASEGT. The V end lost 5 bases, the J end lost 5 bases, and 6 bases lay between the germline ends. The CDR3 extends over 12 amino acids. The CDR3 bases are TGTGCCAGCAGTCGGACTACCGGGGAGCTGTTTTTT. It encodes CASSRTTGELFF.

The chain links TRBV4-2 to TRBJ2-7, with 7 bases that match TRBD2. The CDR3 runs to 18 residues. V was pared by 0 bases and J by 4 bases, with 15 bases of the junction left unmatched. Per germline, CDR1 LGHNA and CDR2 YNFKEQ. DNA for the CDR3: TGTGCCAGCAGCCAAGATGCCCTAGCGGTTTTCCCTCCTTACGAGCAGTACTTC. It specifies CASSQDALAVFPPYEQYF.

This clone occurred once. This chain uses TRBV28 with TRBJ2-3; 7 bases align to TRBD1. This CDR3 is built from 13 residues. J was trimmed by 4 bases and V by 6 bases; bases with no gene match: 4. Germline V gives CDR1 MDHEN, CDR2 SYDVKM. CDR3 in amino acids: CASRRGRADTQYF. The CDR3 DNA sequence: TGTGCCAGCAGAAGGGGGCGTGCAGATACGCAGTATTTT.

The V and J genes are TRBV19 and TRBJ2-4; D is possibly TRBD1 (6 bases). This CDR3 region has 13 residues. Germline V gives CDR1 LNHDA, CDR2 SQIVND (reference sequence). The V gene lost 5 bases and the J gene lost 7 bases, with 12 bases spanning the gap. This CDR3 reads CASSFQQGNIQYF. CDR3 sequence (DNA): TGTGCCAGTAGTTTTCAACAGGGTAACATTCAGTACTTC.

CDR3 sequence (DNA): TGTGCCAGCAGTTTACAACTAGCGGGGTCTTTGGCAGATACGCAGTATTTT. As protein: CASSLQLAGSLADTQYF. J is TRBJ2-3 and V is TRBV13; 10 bases are a match to TRBD2. CDR1 is PRHDT, CDR2 FYEKMQ, per germline (reference sequence). The CDR3 extends over 17 amino acids. Unmatched junction bases numbered 13, after V lost 6 bases and J lost 4 bases. Drawing the rest from reference TRBV13 and TRBJ2-3, the complete variable domain is AAGVIQSPRHLIKEKRETATLKCYPIPRHDTVYWYQQGPGQDPQFLISFYEKMQSDKGSIPDRFSAQQFSDYHSELNMSSLELGDSALYFCASSLQLAGSLADTQYFGPGTRLTVL.

The CDR3 DNA is TGTGCCAGCAGCTTGGGGGGGACACGGACTCTGGCTGAAGCTTTCTTT. As protein: CASSLGGTRTLAEAFF. V gene TRBV7-8 combines with J gene TRBJ1-1; a weak D match, TRBD1 (6 bases). The CDR3 has 16 amino acids. CDR1 and CDR2 from the germline V gene are SGHVS and FQNEAQ. Trimming left V 3 bases short and J 6 bases short, with 20 bases between.

The chain employs TRBV4-1 and TRBJ2-3; D possibly corresponds to TRBD2 (5 bases). The germline V gene has CDR1 MGHRA and CDR2 YSYEKL. This CDR3 comprises 17 residues. V was trimmed by 1 base and J by 0 bases, leaving 14 bases between them. The CDR3 spells CASSQGARRASTDTQYF. Here the CDR3 DNA reads TGCGCCAGCAGCCAAGGGGCTCGGCGGGCCAGCACAGATACGCAGTATTTT.

This sequence joins TRBV6-6 and TRBJ1-1; a weak D match, TRBD1 (5 bases). The germline V gene has CDR1 MNHNY and CDR2 SVGAGI (reference sequence). The length of the CDR3 is 13 residues. V was shortened by 6 bases and J by 6 bases, with 14 bases between the two germline ends. The CDR3 sequence: CASRPPTRAEAFF. The CDR3 nucleotides are TGTGCCAGCAGGCCACCCACCAGGGCTGAAGCTTTCTTT.

This clone was seen just once. The chain is built from TRBV5-6 and TRBJ1-4, with D unresolved. CDR3 size: 16 residues. V gave up 4 bases and J gave up 5 bases, with 18 bases separating them. Germline-derived CDR1 and CDR2 are SGHDT and YYEEEE. CDR3 sequence reads: CASSRWNRVANEKLFF. CDR3 bases: TGTGCCAGCAGCCGTTGGAATAGGGTGGCCAATGAAAAACTGTTTTTT.

This chain joins TRBV13 and TRBJ1-1; no clear D gene. Deletions cut 5 bases from V and 3 bases from J, with 10 bases between. CDR3 size: 13 residues. Per the germline V gene, CDR1 is PRHDT and CDR2 is FYEKMQ (reference sequence). The CDR3 region has the DNA TGTGCCAGCAGCCTGCCGCGGGACACTGAAGCTTTCTTT. As protein: CASSLPRDTEAFF.

The chain recombines TRBV4-2 with TRBJ2-1, with 12 positions matching TRBD2. The CDR3 length is 17 residues. Trimming cost V 5 bases and J 6 bases; bases outside gene matches: 11. CDR1 and CDR2 (germline): LGHNA, YNFKEQ. The CDR3 protein is CASSRQTTSGGGNEQFF. CDR3 sequence (DNA): TGTGCCAGCAGCAGACAGACGACTAGCGGGGGTGGCAATGAGCAGTTCTTC.

There are a few counts of this clone. The V gene is TRBV5-1, the J gene TRBJ2-1; D may be TRBD2 (6 bases). From germline, CDR1 is SGHRS and CDR2 YFSETQ. The CDR3 length is 16 residues. V was shortened by 4 bases and J by 6 bases, with 20 bases between the two germline ends. CDR3 DNA: TGCGCCAGCAGCCCAGGGTGGGGGGAAATGAGCAATGAGCAGTTCTTC. Protein: CASSPGWGEMSNEQFF.

CDR3 nucleotides: TGTGCCAGCAGCATACGTCCCGGGACAGGGACCGGGGAGCTGTTTTTT. It encodes CASSIRPGTGTGELFF. J is TRBJ2-2 and V is TRBV11-2; 9 bases agree with TRBD1. This CDR3 contains 16 residues. CDR1 is SGHAT, CDR2 FQNNGV, per germline. Losses at the gene ends were 5 bases for V and 5 bases for J; bases not matched to a gene: 9.

This clone was seen a few times. Here the CDR3 reads CASGPQGASPLHF. As DNA, the CDR3 is TGTGCCAGCGGACCACAGGGAGCTTCACCCCTCCACTTT. This chain links TRBV5-5 with TRBJ1-6, with a possible D match to TRBD1 (6 bases). The CDR3 totals 13 residues. Trimming cost V 7 bases and J 9 bases, with 14 bases left between them. Germline V lookup: CDR1 SGHKS, CDR2 YYEKEE (reference sequence).

The chain has TRBV28 and TRBJ1-2, with D possibly TRBD1 on 5 matching bases. This CDR3 is built from 13 residues. The germline CDR1 and CDR2 sequences are MDHEN and SYDVKM. V was shortened by 3 bases and J by 6 bases, with 11 bases between the two germline ends. CDR3 region: CASSFLGDDGYTF. CDR3 nucleotides: TGTGCCAGCAGTTTTCTGGGGGATGATGGCTACACCTTC.

There are a few counts of this clone. The chain links TRBV6-5 to TRBJ1-1; tentative D call: TRBD1 (5 bases). This CDR3 contains 15 residues. In germline, CDR1 is MNHEY, CDR2 SVGAGI. V was shortened by 5 bases and J by 3 bases, with 16 bases between the two germline ends. The CDR3 is CASSIRRVGHTEAFF. CDR3 DNA: TGTGCCAGCAGTATCCGCAGGGTCGGGCACACTGAAGCTTTCTTT.

The V call is TRBV4-2, the J call TRBJ2-1; 10 bases fit TRBD2. The J segment lost 8 bases and the V segment lost 0 bases, leaving 7 bases of the junction unmatched. The CDR3 spans 16 residues. CDR1 and CDR2 (germline): LGHNA, YNFKEQ. For the CDR3, the DNA is TGTGCCAGCAGCCAAGATGGGCAAGCGGGGGGGTATGAGCAGTTCTTC. Protein sequence: CASSQDGQAGGYEQFF.

This clone was observed a single time. This sequence joins TRBV6-1 and TRBJ2-4, with D possibly TRBD1 on 6 matching bases. V lost 1 base and J 0 bases, leaving 10 bases between the germline ends. The CDR3 length is 16 residues. The germline CDR1 and CDR2 sequences are MNHNS and SASEGT. The CDR3, as DNA: TGTGCCAGCAGTGAAGACGGACAGAAAGCCAAAAACATTCAGTACTTC. It is translated as CASSEDGQKAKNIQYF.

This clone has only a few counts. The chain combines TRBV5-5 with TRBJ1-1; D remains ambiguous. The CDR3 is made up of 14 amino acids. Germline CDR1 SGHKS, CDR2 YYEKEE (reference sequence). V was clipped by 2 bases and J by 0 bases, with 8 bases between them. The CDR3 reads CASSLEQMNTEAFF. CDR3 DNA: TGTGCCAGCAGCTTAGAACAGATGAACACTGAAGCTTTCTTT.